Each of the 25 T cell receptor beta chains below was sequenced from the same sample in a study of early T cells in non-severe SARS-CoV-2 infection. TCRdb analysed the 5' RACE reads with MiXCR anew, one entry per CDR3 protein. The sample shows 85,000 to 100,000 distinct CDR3 sequences, less than 15% of them seen only once. The sample was whole blood. The origin of the receptors is an adult who was a healthcare worker with PCR-confirmed SARS-CoV-2 infection or an uninfected control (not recorded which).

This clonotype was picked up many times. V usage is TRBV6-1 and J usage is TRBJ1-5; D not resolved. The V end lost 4 bases, the J end lost 2 bases, and 12 bases lay between the germline ends. CDR3 length: 15 amino acids. Germline V CDR1 and CDR2: MNHNS, SASEGT. CDR3 residues: CASSGDVYGNQPQHF. CDR3 nucleotide sequence: TGTGCCAGCAGTGGTGACGTATACGGCAATCAGCCCCAGCATTTT.

The chain employs TRBV24-1 and TRBJ1-5, with a possible D match to TRBD1 (6 bases). The CDR3 is made up of 13 amino acids. With 4 bases removed from V and 7 bases from J, the gap between germline ends came to 10 bases. CDR1 is KGHDR and CDR2 is SFDVKD in the germline V gene. The CDR3 reads CATSDLTGQPQHF. The CDR3 nucleotides read TGTGCCACCAGTGACCTGACAGGCCAGCCCCAGCATTTT.

This clonotype occurred many times. At one end, the junction sequence differs from germline, possibly due to a read error. V is TRBV3-1 and J is TRBJ2-7, with D tentatively TRBD1 or TRBD2 (6 bases each). Germline values: CDR1 LGHDT, CDR2 YNNKEL (reference sequence). This CDR3 has 13 amino acids. The CDR3 coding sequence is TGTGCCAGCAGCCAAGGGTGGGGAGGACCGACAGGCTTC. Amino acid sequence: CASSQGWGGPTGF.

The chain combines TRBV5-6 with TRBJ1-2; D is uncertain. V lost 4 bases, J lost 4 bases, and 14 bases lay in between. CDR1 is SGHDT and CDR2 is YYEEEE in the germline V gene. This CDR3 is 14 amino acids long. In DNA, the CDR3 is TGTGCCAGCAGCCCCGGACGCCCCATCTATGGCTACACCTTC. As protein: CASSPGRPIYGYTF.

This clonotype was counted at least ten times. The chain employs TRBV2 and TRBJ1-3, with 7 bases aligning to TRBD1. The germline V gene encodes CDR1 SNHLY and CDR2 FYNNEI. Trimming cost V 6 bases and J 0 bases; bases outside gene matches: 5. The CDR3 is made up of 15 amino acids. CDR3 loop: CASRRDSLSGNTIYF. CDR3 DNA: TGTGCCAGCAGAAGGGACAGCCTCTCTGGAAACACCATATATTTT.

V usage is TRBV4-3 and J usage is TRBJ2-1; 11 nucleotides agree with TRBD1. Germline-derived CDR1 and CDR2 are LGHNA and YSLEER. The CDR3 totals 19 residues. The ends lost 4 bases at V and 4 bases at J; junction bases unmatched: 15. The CDR3 nucleotides are TGCGCCAGCAGCCCCCGCGGACAGGGGGCGATTTCCAAATACAATGAGCAGTTCTTC. The encoded protein is CASSPRGQGAISKYNEQFF.

V usage is TRBV5-5 and J usage is TRBJ2-5; 7 bases are shared with TRBD2. Trimming cost V 0 bases and J 3 bases; bases outside gene matches: 5. This CDR3 is 15 amino acids long. CDR1 and CDR2 from the germline V gene are SGHKS and YYEKEE (reference sequence). CDR3 loop: CASSLEVRGEETQYF. The CDR3 bases are TGTGCCAGCAGCTTGGAGGTTCGGGGGGAAGAGACCCAGTACTTC.

There are many counts of this clonotype. V usage is TRBV11-2 and J usage is TRBJ2-1; TRBD1 or TRBD2 may be the D gene (5 bases each). With 6 bases removed from V and 5 bases from J, the gap between germline ends came to 17 bases. Germline loops: CDR1 SGHAT, CDR2 FQNNGV. The CDR3 is 15 amino acids. The CDR3 is CASSRGTVINNEQFF. The CDR3 bases are TGTGCCAGCAGTCGAGGGACCGTTATCAACAATGAGCAGTTCTTC.

This clonotype showed up many times. V gene TRBV5-4 combines with J gene TRBJ1-1; the D gene is possibly TRBD1 (5 bases). The CDR3 sequence is 12 residues long. Trimming removed 7 bases at V and 8 bases at J, with 15 bases between. Germline V CDR1 and CDR2: SGHNT, YYREEE (reference sequence). The CDR3, as DNA: TGTGCCAGCGCCCAGGGTCAGACAGAAGCTTTCTTT. Residues: CASAQGQTEAFF.

This chain joins TRBV28 and TRBJ2-7; D is tentatively TRBD1 or TRBD2 (5 bases each). The germline CDR1 and CDR2 sequences are MDHEN and SYDVKM. V shed 4 bases and J shed 0 bases, with 22 bases lying between them. CDR3 size: 18 residues. CDR3 region: CASSSIGLGRASSYEQYF. CDR3 DNA sequence: TGTGCCAGCAGTTCGATAGGACTCGGCAGGGCAAGCTCCTACGAGCAGTACTTC.

This clonotype was recorded at least ten times. The J gene is TRBJ1-4, the V gene TRBV19; the D is unclear. The CDR3 covers 16 residues. V was cut by 7 bases and J by 3 bases, with 18 bases left in between. In germline, CDR1 is LNHDA, CDR2 SQIVND (reference sequence). The CDR3 DNA follows: TGTGCCAGTACCCCTCGCGGGGTAGACGCTAATGAAAAACTGTTTTTT. Translation gives CASTPRGVDANEKLFF. Full variable domain (missing parts from reference TRBV19 and TRBJ1-4): DGGITQSPKYLFRKEGQNVTLSCEQNLNHDAMYWYRQDPGQGLRLIYYSQIVNDFQKGDIAEGYSVSREKKESFPLTVTSAQKNPTAFYLCASTPRGVDANEKLFFGSGTQLSVL.

J is TRBJ1-4 and V is TRBV7-2; no clear D gene. V lost 1 base, J lost 0 bases, and 9 bases lay in between. Germline V gene data show CDR1 as SGHTA and CDR2 as FQGNSA. This CDR3 is 16 amino acids long. CDR3 nucleotides: TGTGCCAGCAGCTTAGGGACGGTTGCAACTAATGAAAAACTGTTTTTT. Translation: CASSLGTVATNEKLFF.

In this sample, this clonotype turned up many times. This chain links TRBV10-1 with TRBJ2-1, with unresolved D. The CDR3 spans 13 residues. Germline CDR1 WNHNN, CDR2 SYGVQD (reference sequence). V lost 3 bases to trimming and J lost 4 bases, with 7 bases between them. The CDR3 region has the DNA TGCGCCAGCAGTGATCGAACGTACAATGAGCAGTTCTTC. Its translation: CASSDRTYNEQFF.

The V call is TRBV12-3 or TRBV12-4, the J call TRBJ2-7; D gene unclear. The CDR3 totals 11 residues. V was pared by 3 bases and J by 5 bases, with 5 bases between. Written as DNA, the CDR3 is TGTGCCAGCAGTTTTGTGGACGAGCAGTACTTC. It codes for CASSFVDEQYF.

This clonotype was counted at least ten times. J is TRBJ2-2 and V is TRBV5-1, with D uncertain. In germline, CDR1 is SGHRS, CDR2 YFSETQ. CDR3 length equals 13 residues. Between the trimmed V and J ends, which lost 4 bases and 7 bases, there was a span of 11 bases. CDR3 sequence: CASSPYSDGELFF. The CDR3 bases are TGCGCCAGCAGCCCCTACTCGGACGGGGAGCTGTTTTTT. Full variable domain (rest looked up from reference TRBV5-1 and TRBJ2-2): KAGVTQTPRYLIKTRGQQVTLSCSPISGHRSVSWYQQTPGQGLQFLFEYFSETQRNKGNFPGRFSGRQFSNSRSEMNVSTLELGDSALYLCASSPYSDGELFFGEGSRLTVL.

V usage is TRBV28 and J usage is TRBJ2-1; D gene uncertain. With 5 bases removed from V and 5 bases from J, the gap between germline ends came to 16 bases. Germline V gives CDR1 MDHEN, CDR2 SYDVKM. The CDR3 extends over 15 amino acids. CDR3 protein: CASSQLRAADNEQFF. The CDR3, as DNA: TGTGCCAGCAGTCAGCTCCGCGCCGCCGACAATGAGCAGTTCTTC.

This chain links TRBV28 with TRBJ2-7, with D hard to call. The germline CDR1 and CDR2 sequences are MDHEN and SYDVKM. CDR3 size: 15 residues. V lost 5 bases and J lost 1, with 15 bases in between. CDR3 amino acids: CASSLGSILSYEQYF. The DNA for the CDR3 is TGTGCCAGCAGTCTCGGGTCAATCCTATCCTACGAGCAGTACTTC.

The chain combines TRBV6-5 with TRBJ1-5; TRBD1 agrees at 7 bases. Losses at the gene ends were 7 bases for V and 1 base for J; bases not matched to a gene: 1. CDR3 length equals 13 residues. Germline V gives CDR1 MNHEY, CDR2 SVGAGI. This CDR3 reads CASTGGSNQPQHF. CDR3 sequence (DNA): TGTGCCAGCACAGGGGGGAGCAATCAGCCCCAGCATTTT.

This clonotype occurred many times. This chain links TRBV12-3 or TRBV12-4 with TRBJ2-4; either TRBD1 or TRBD2 may supply D (6 bases each). This CDR3 region has 18 residues. Trimming pared 5 bases from V and 3 bases from J, leaving 23 bases between. For the CDR3, the DNA is TGTGCCAGCAGTCCGCCGGGTCGAGGGGGGTTGGGCAAAAACATTCAGTACTTC. Translated: CASSPPGRGGLGKNIQYF.

V usage is TRBV29-1 and J usage is TRBJ1-1; 7 bases align to TRBD1. Germline V CDR1 and CDR2: SQVTM, ANQGSEA. J gave up 4 bases and V 4 bases, and 9 bases lay outside the gene matches. The CDR3 is 14 residues long. The CDR3 sequence: CSVGDRATGTEAFF. CDR3 DNA: TGCAGCGTTGGAGACAGGGCGACGGGCACTGAAGCTTTCTTT.

This chain's CDR3 is CASSFLQGGKTQYF. For the CDR3, the DNA is TGTGCCAGCAGCTTTCTACAGGGGGGAAAGACCCAGTACTTC. The rearrangement links TRBV7-9 to TRBJ2-5; 8 nucleotides line up with TRBD1. J gave up 6 bases and V 3 bases, and 6 bases lay outside the gene matches. The germline gives CDR1 SEHNR, CDR2 FQNEAQ (reference sequence). The length of the CDR3 is 14 residues.

A remark on this clonotype: One end of the junction is discordant with germline, which a read error may explain. V gene TRBV28 combines with J gene TRBJ2-1; a possible D gene is TRBD1 (5 bases). The CDR3 covers 15 residues. CDR1 is MDHEN, CDR2 SYDVKM, per germline. The CDR3: CASSSTGRAYSEQFF. For the CDR3, the DNA is TGTGCCAGCAGTAGCACAGGAAGGGCGTACAGTGAGCAGTTCTTC.

This clonotype was counted many times. The chain joins TRBV5-6 to TRBJ1-2; tentatively, D is TRBD1 (5 bases). Between the trimmed V and J ends, which lost 0 bases and 4 bases, there was a span of 13 bases. The length of the CDR3 is 15 residues. Germline V lookup: CDR1 SGHDT, CDR2 YYEEEE. CDR3 DNA sequence: TGTGCCAGCAGCTTGGAAGGGGAGCCTCCCTATGGCTACACCTTC. This encodes CASSLEGEPPYGYTF.

This clonotype was detected many times. This chain links TRBV2 with TRBJ2-1, with 10 nucleotides matching TRBD1. Germline-derived CDR1 and CDR2 are SNHLY and FYNNEI. The CDR3 is 17 residues long. With V trimmed by 6 bases and J by 9 bases, 17 bases remained unmatched. The CDR3 region is CASSAAIGTGVIREQFF. In DNA, the CDR3 is TGTGCCAGCAGCGCCGCAATTGGGACAGGGGTTATTCGTGAGCAGTTCTTC. Using reference TRBV2 and TRBJ2-1 for the parts outside the CDR3, the full variable domain is EPEVTQTPSHQVTQMGQEVILRCVPISNHLYFYWYRQILGQKVEFLVSFYNNEISEKSEIFDDQFSVERPDGSNFTLKIRSTKLEDSAMYFCASSAAIGTGVIREQFFGPGTRLTVL.

This clonotype has only a few counts. This chain's CDR3 is CASTGQGAQPQHF. In DNA form, the CDR3 reads TGTGCCAGCACCGGACAGGGTGCACAGCCCCAGCATTTT. The chain joins TRBV6-6 to TRBJ1-5; 8 positions match TRBD1. The CDR3 length is 13 residues. Germline V gene data show CDR1 as MNHNY and CDR2 as SVGAGI (reference sequence). The junction had 6 bases not matched to a gene; V was cut back by 7 bases and J by 7 bases.